This TCR beta chain was obtained from a study of T cells after yellow fever vaccination (dated by TCRdb to the late 2010s). Background on the whole study: The SMART-Seq v4 Ultra Low Input RNA kit was used to prepare libraries from fractions with low cell numbers. To follow T-cell clones before and after both primary and booster YFV17D yellow fever vaccination, bulk TCR alpha and beta repertoires underwent longitudinal sequencing. The cohort comprised two healthy male donors, one aged 18 to 30 and one aged 30 to 40 years. Blood was collected at multiple timepoints before and after primary and secondary immunization, and bulk PBMC replicates and cell subsets were isolated.

About this clonotype: No cognate antigen has been identified for it. Base qualities are not at hand, and no much larger clone is one base apart.

The research as a whole found: The study included only a couple of donors, which limits how far the findings can be generalized. Computational filtering was needed because FACS-sorted repertoires could contain abundant contaminating clonotypes from the bulk population. A small share of clonotypes occurred in both CD4 and CD8 compartments, likely arising from convergent recombination. After the booster, most clones that had expanded after primary vaccination were detected again (nearly 98% of CD4 and roughly 86% of CD8), suggesting broad maintenance of memory. The secondary T-cell response was weaker than the primary response but faster, peaking on day 5 instead of day 15.

TCR cDNA was synthesized by 5'RACE template switching, which introduced a universal primer site and unique molecular identifiers. Priming for cDNA synthesis came from both the TCR alpha and TCR beta constant segments. Libraries were amplified in two PCR steps, with sample barcodes and sequencing adapters added in the second step. Libraries were sequenced on Illumina HiSeq 2500 (2x100 bp) or NovaSeq (2x150 bp). The authors processed their data as follows. Demultiplexing of reads and collapsing into UMI consensus sequences were performed with MIGEC, and V(D)J alignment was carried out with MiXCR. Using edgeR on replicate PBMC samples, clonotypes were called vaccine-responding if FDR was below 0.01 and the log2 fold change was above 5 up to day 15. Each bulk clonotype received a CD4 or CD8 identity based on whether the sequenced CD4 or CD8 repertoire contained that clonotype at higher abundance. The public reads were run again by TCRdb, first through fastp at Q25 and then through MiXCR, and only productive beta chains were kept. CDR3 protein duplicates are merged, each entry listing the most common genes and DNA. What appears here as the V and J calls and clone size reflects TCRdb's work, not the paper's. Recorded for this sample are 500,000 to 650,000 distinct CDR3 sequences; roughly 14% of them occurred a single time. More than 12% of the sample is held by the ten biggest clonotypes.

The CDR3 contains 16 residues, cysteine and phenylalanine counted. CDR3 DNA is the only sequence kept; it has 48 bases, read in frame from the first base. CDR1 is given as LGHNA and CDR2 as YSLEER, both from the germline V gene. After removal of 3 bases from V and 2 bases from J, the junction retains 10 bases not matched to a gene. Taken with the paper, the label for treatment or condition translates to: live attenuated yellow fever vaccine strain. At every blood-draw timepoint, two biological replicates of bulk PBMCs were collected. A standard Ficoll-Paque protocol was used to isolate PBMCs from peripheral blood. RNA was extracted with TriZol from bulk PBMCs, CD4 and CD8 fractions, and dextramer-positive and dextramer-negative fractions.

This sequence originates from a man between 25 and 39 years old who received the YFV17D yellow fever vaccine. Sequences were derived from PBMCs, sampled on the day of the yellow fever booster vaccination. This sequence uses TRBV4-3 and TRBJ2-7, and TRBD1 matches 7 of the central bases. The nucleotide sequence is TGCGCCAGCAGCCAGGACAGAATGGGACAGCCCTACGAGCAGTACTTC. Its amino acids are CASSQDRMGQPYEQYF.